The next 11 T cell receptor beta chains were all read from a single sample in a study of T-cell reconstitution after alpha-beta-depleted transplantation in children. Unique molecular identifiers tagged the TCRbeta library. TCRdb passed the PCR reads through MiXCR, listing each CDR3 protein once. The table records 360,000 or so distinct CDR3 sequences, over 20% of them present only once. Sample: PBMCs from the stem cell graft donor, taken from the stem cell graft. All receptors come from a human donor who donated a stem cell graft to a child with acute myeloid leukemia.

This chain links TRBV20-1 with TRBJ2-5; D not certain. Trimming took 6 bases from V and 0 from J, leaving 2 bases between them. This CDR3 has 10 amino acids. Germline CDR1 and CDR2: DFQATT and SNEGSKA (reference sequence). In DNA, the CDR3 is TGCAGTGCAAACCAAGAGACCCAGTACTTC. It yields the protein CSANQETQYF.

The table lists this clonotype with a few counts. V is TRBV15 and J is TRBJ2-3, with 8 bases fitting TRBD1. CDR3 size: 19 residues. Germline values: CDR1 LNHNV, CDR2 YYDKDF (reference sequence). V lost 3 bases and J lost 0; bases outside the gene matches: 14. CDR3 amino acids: CATSRTGTGFAKSTDTQYF. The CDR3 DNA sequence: TGTGCCACCAGCAGGACCGGGACAGGCTTCGCGAAAAGCACAGATACGCAGTATTTT.

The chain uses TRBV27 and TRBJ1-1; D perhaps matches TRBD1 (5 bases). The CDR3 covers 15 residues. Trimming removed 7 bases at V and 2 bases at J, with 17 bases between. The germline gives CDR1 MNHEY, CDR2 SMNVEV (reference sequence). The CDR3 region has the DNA TGTGCCAGCACCATTAAAGGAGGGGCAAACACTGAAGCTTTCTTT. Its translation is CASTIKGGANTEAFF.

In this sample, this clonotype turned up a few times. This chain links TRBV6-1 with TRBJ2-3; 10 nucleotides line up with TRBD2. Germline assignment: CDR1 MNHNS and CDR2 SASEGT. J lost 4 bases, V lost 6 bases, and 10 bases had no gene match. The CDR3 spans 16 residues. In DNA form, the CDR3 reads TGTGCCAGCAGGGGGGCTAGCGGGAGTAGGGCAGATACGCAGTATTTT. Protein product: CASRGASGSRADTQYF.

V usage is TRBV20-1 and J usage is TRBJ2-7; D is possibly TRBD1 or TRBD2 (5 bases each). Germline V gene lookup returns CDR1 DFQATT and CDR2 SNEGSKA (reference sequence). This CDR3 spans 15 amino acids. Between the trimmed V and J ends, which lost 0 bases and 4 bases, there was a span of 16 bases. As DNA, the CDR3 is TGCAGTGCTAGAGACAGGGACGGATTCAAATACGAGCAGTACTTC. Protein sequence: CSARDRDGFKYEQYF.

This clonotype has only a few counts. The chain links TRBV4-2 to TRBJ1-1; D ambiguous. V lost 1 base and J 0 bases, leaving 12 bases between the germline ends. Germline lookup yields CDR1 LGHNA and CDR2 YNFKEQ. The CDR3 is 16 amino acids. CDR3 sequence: CASSQGSTTLNTEAFF. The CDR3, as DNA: TGTGCCAGCAGCCAAGGTTCGACAACCTTGAACACTGAAGCTTTCTTT.

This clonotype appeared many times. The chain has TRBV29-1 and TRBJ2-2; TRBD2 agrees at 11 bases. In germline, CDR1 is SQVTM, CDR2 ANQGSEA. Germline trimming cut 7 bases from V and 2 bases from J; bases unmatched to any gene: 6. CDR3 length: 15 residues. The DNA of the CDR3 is TGCAGCGGGATGCTAGCGGGAGGCAACACCGGGGAGCTGTTTTTT. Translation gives CSGMLAGGNTGELFF.

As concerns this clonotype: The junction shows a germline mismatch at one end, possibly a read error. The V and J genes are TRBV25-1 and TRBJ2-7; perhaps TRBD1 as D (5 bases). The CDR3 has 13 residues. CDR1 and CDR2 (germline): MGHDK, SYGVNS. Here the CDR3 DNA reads TGTGCCAGCGCAGGGTGGGCGTCCTATGAGCAGTACTTC. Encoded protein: CASAGWASYEQYF.

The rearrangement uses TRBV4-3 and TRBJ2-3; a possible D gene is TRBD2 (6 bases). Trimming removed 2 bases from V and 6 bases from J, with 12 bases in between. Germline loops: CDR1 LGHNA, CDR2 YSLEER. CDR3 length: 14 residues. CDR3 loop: CASSQIGGADTQYF. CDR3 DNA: TGCGCCAGCAGCCAAATCGGCGGGGCGGATACGCAGTATTTT.

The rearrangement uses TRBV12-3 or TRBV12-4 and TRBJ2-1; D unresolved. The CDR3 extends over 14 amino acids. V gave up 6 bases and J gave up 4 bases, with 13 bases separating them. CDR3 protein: CASSPTAIYNEQFF. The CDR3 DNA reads TGTGCCAGCAGCCCTACTGCGATTTACAATGAGCAGTTCTTC.

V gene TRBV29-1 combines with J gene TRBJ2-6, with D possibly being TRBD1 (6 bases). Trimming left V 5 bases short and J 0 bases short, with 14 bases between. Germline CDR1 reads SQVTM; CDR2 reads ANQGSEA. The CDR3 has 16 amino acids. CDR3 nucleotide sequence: TGCAGCGTTTCCAGGGGTTTACGCTCTGGGGCCAACGTCCTGACTTTC. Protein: CSVSRGLRSGANVLTF.